The 8 T cell receptor beta chains below all came from one sample that was sequenced in a study of blood T cell repertoires in COVID-19. Method: immunoSEQ multiplex PCR; TCRdb's copy keeps in-frame clones and lacks some. This table holds around 620,000 clones, around 89% found once. Material: peripheral blood. All receptors derive from a woman under 30 with acute or convalescent COVID-19.

The rearrangement joins TRBV30 to TRBJ1-5; tentative D call: TRBD1 (5 bases). The V gene's germline CDR1 is GTSNPN and CDR2 SVGIG (reference sequence). This CDR3 has 13 residues. Trimming cost V 1 base and J 5 bases, with 9 bases left between them. In DNA, the CDR3 is TGTGCCTGGAGTGAGGGGCCACATCAGCCCCAGCATTTT. Its translation is CAWSEGPHQPQHF.

This clone was found once. The rearrangement links TRBV28 to TRBJ1-1, with D uncertain. Trimming removed 0 bases from V and 5 bases from J, with 10 bases in between. Germline V gives CDR1 MDHEN, CDR2 SYDVKM. The CDR3 covers 14 residues. In nucleotides, the CDR3 is TGTGCCAGCAGTTTATGGCTGGGGAGGACTGAAGCTTTCTTT. Translating gives CASSLWLGRTEAFF.

The V gene is TRBV29-1, the J gene TRBJ2-7; maybe TRBD2 (5 bases). Germline V gene lookup returns CDR1 SQVTM and CDR2 ANQGSEA. This CDR3 is 13 amino acids long. V dropped 6 bases and J dropped 3 bases, with 15 bases sitting between them. DNA for the CDR3: TGCAGCGTCATCCGGGGAATGAGCTACGAGCAGTACTTC. As protein: CSVIRGMSYEQYF.

The chain couples TRBV3-1 (or the pseudogene TRBV3-2) to TRBJ2-2; TRBD2 matches 10 bases. CDR3 length: 15 residues. The trim removed 4 bases at V and 9 bases at J, leaving 8 bases unmatched. Germline values: CDR1 LGHDT, CDR2 YNNKEL (reference sequence). CDR3 nucleotide sequence: TGTGCCAGCAGCCCCGCTAGCGGGGGAATATGGGAGCTGTTTTTT. Translation: CASSPASGGIWELFF.

This chain links TRBV5-1 with TRBJ1-1, with 8 bases aligning to TRBD1. CDR1 SGHRS and CDR2 YFSETQ come from the germline V gene. The CDR3 contains 14 residues. Trimming at V came to 7 bases and at J to 5 bases, leaving 10 bases not matched to a gene. In DNA form, the CDR3 reads TGCGCCAGCGCTCGACAGGGGTTAGGGACTGAAGCTTTCTTT. Its protein product is CASARQGLGTEAFF.

On this clone: The limits of the CDR3 on the DNA are not certain, so only TCRdb's listed CDR3 is given. The J gene is TRBJ2-1, the V gene TRBV6-5; no DNA check was done on the table's D call, TRBD1. The CDR3 is 16 amino acids long, termini counted. The V gene's germline CDR1 is MNHEY and CDR2 SVGAGI. CDR3 protein: CASSSGQGRRNNEQFF.

The chain employs TRBV5-6 and TRBJ1-2; D is unclear. Trimming removed 0 bases at V and 4 bases at J, with 13 bases between. This CDR3 region has 15 residues. The V gene's germline CDR1 is SGHDT and CDR2 YYEEEE. This CDR3 is CASSLGTRGGYGYTF. The CDR3 DNA reads as TGTGCCAGCAGCTTGGGGACCCGGGGTGGCTATGGCTACACCTTC. The full variable domain, rest sourced from reference TRBV5-6 and TRBJ1-2, is DAGVTQSPTHLIKTRGQQVTLRCSPKSGHDTVSWYQQALGQGPQFIFQYYEEEERQRGNFPDRFSGHQFPNYSSELNVNALLLGDSALYLCASSLGTRGGYGYTFGSGTRLTVV.

V gene TRBV5-3 combines with J gene TRBJ2-1; tentative D call: TRBD2 (6 bases). Being an ORF, TRBV5-3 has a function that is uncertain. The CDR3 is made up of 18 amino acids. V gave up 0 bases and J gave up 0 bases, with 16 bases separating them. The CDR3 sequence is CARSLVRLVRSSYNEQFF. The CDR3 bases are TGTGCCAGAAGCTTGGTCAGACTAGTCAGGTCCTCCTACAATGAGCAGTTCTTC.